A single TCR beta chain is shown here with its context. What it binds is not known. The germline gene is not matched at one end of the junction; a read error may be the cause. The sample belongs to a study of T cell repertoires in cytomegalovirus infection. Across the study: Public TCR beta signatures were indicative of both CMV infection and a matching HLA type. Study conclusions and caveats: Identification of carriers of CMV plus the relevant HLA was achieved through cumulative public TCR beta family frequency. HLA-C-restricted CMV clonotypes gave the most frequent clonotype in two of eight donors.

TCRdb re-called the reads through MiXCR, storing one row per CDR3 protein. The data contain approximately 550,000 distinct CDR3 sequences, 15% to 20% of them singletons. The CDR3 runs to 14 residues. The germline V gene encodes CDR1 SGHTA and CDR2 FQGNSA. The chain uses TRBV7-2 and TRBJ2-7; no firm D call. The sample consisted of CD8+ T cells from PBMCs. The origin of this receptor is a human donor in good health (CMV status not recorded). Some clones in this sample may be carry-over from other donors' samples. DNA for the CDR3: TGTGCAAGCAGCGCCCGGTACAGAGACTACGAGCAGTACTTC. Encoded protein: CASSARYRDYEQYF.